This is a list of T cell receptor beta chains from one sample in a study of cytomegalovirus exposure and HLA in healthy donors. Only in-frame clones appear in the TCRdb table, and some are missing; sequencing was by immunoSEQ multiplex PCR. The repertoire holds approximately 120,000 clones, around 80% seen once, with approximately 13% in the top ten. Sequences were obtained from PBMCs. These receptors all come from a woman between 55 and 75 years old in good health and CMV-seropositive. Both conserved end residues are part of each CDR3. The order of the fields is D gene, CDR3 length, J gene, V gene, clone size, CDR3 DNA, CDR3 protein. D genes are given only for firm matches. A row's size may be missing; if present it is once, few, many or a size class.

D gene: TRBD2
CDR3 length: 14
J gene: TRBJ2-7
V gene: TRBV18
clone size: .
CDR3 DNA: TGTGCCAGCTCACCCGGGGGGGAAGTCTACGAGCAGTACTTC
CDR3 protein: CASSPGGEVYEQYF

D gene: TRBD2
CDR3 length: 14
J gene: TRBJ2-3
V gene: TRBV7-3
clone size: .
CDR3 DNA: TGTGCCAGCAGCCTCCGGGGGGGCACGGATACGCAGTATTTT
CDR3 protein: CASSLRGGTDTQYF

D gene: TRBD1
CDR3 length: 14
J gene: TRBJ2-7
V gene: TRBV7-9
clone size: .
CDR3 DNA: TGTGCCAGCAGCTCGGACAGGGGTATCAACGAGCAGTACTTC
CDR3 protein: CASSSDRGINEQYF

D gene: .
CDR3 length: 14
J gene: TRBJ2-7
V gene: TRBV7-9
clone size: .
CDR3 DNA: TGTGCCAGCAGCTTCCAACAGGAGCCCTACGAGCAGTACTTC
CDR3 protein: CASSFQQEPYEQYF

D gene: TRBD1
CDR3 length: 15
J gene: TRBJ1-2
V gene: TRBV2
clone size: few
CDR3 DNA: TGTGCCAGCAGACCAGCCGGGACAGGGTCTAATGGCTACACCTTC
CDR3 protein: CASRPAGTGSNGYTF

D gene: .
CDR3 length: 14
J gene: TRBJ1-2
V gene: TRBV21-1
clone size: .
CDR3 DNA: TGTGCCAGCAGCAAAATTGGGCAGCTCTATGGCTACACCTTC
CDR3 protein: CASSKIGQLYGYTF

D gene: .
CDR3 length: 14
J gene: TRBJ1-2
V gene: TRBV11-2
clone size: few
CDR3 DNA: TGTGCCAGCAGCTTAGGTCTAGCGGCCTATGGCTACACCTTC
CDR3 protein: CASSLGLAAYGYTF

D gene: .
CDR3 length: 15
J gene: TRBJ2-3
V gene: TRBV7-2
clone size: once
CDR3 DNA: TGTGCCAGCAGCCCATCGGGATTGGTCACAGATACGCAGTATTTT
CDR3 protein: CASSPSGLVTDTQYF

D gene: .
CDR3 length: 15
J gene: TRBJ1-6
V gene: TRBV7-9
clone size: .
CDR3 DNA: TGTGCCAGCAGCTCAGGAGCAGGGAGGAATTCACCCCTCCACTTT
CDR3 protein: CASSSGAGRNSPLHF

D gene: TRBD1
CDR3 length: 12
J gene: TRBJ1-4
V gene: TRBV30
clone size: .
CDR3 DNA: TGTGCCTGGGCGACAGGGATTGAAAAACTGTTTTTT
CDR3 protein: CAWATGIEKLFF

D gene: .
CDR3 length: 13
J gene: TRBJ2-1
V gene: TRBV7-3
clone size: .
CDR3 DNA: TGTGCCAGCAGCTTAGGTCCAGGCCGCGAGCAGTTCTTC
CDR3 protein: CASSLGPGREQFF

D gene: .
CDR3 length: 11
J gene: TRBJ1-4
V gene: TRBV19
clone size: few
CDR3 DNA: TGTGCCAGTAGGAACGGTGAAAAACTGTTTTTT
CDR3 protein: CASRNGEKLFF

D gene: TRBD2
CDR3 length: 15
J gene: TRBJ2-2
V gene: TRBV30
clone size: .
CDR3 DNA: TGTGCCTGGGACCTGGGGACTAGCGATATCGGGGAGCTGTTTTTT
CDR3 protein: CAWDLGTSDIGELFF

D gene: TRBD1
CDR3 length: 14
J gene: TRBJ2-5
V gene: TRBV5-4
clone size: .
CDR3 DNA: TGTGCCAGCAGCCCCGGGACAGGGGGGGAGACCCAGTACTTC
CDR3 protein: CASSPGTGGETQYF

D gene: TRBD1
CDR3 length: 19
J gene: TRBJ2-6
V gene: TRBV18
clone size: once
CDR3 DNA: TGTGCCAGCTCACAAAATTTTGGGACAGGAGGCTCTGGGGCCAACGTCCTGACTTTC
CDR3 protein: CASSQNFGTGGSGANVLTF

D gene: .
CDR3 length: 16
J gene: TRBJ2-2
V gene: TRBV18
clone size: .
CDR3 DNA: TGTGCCAGCTCACCTAATGGGCCCGCTAACACCGGGGAGCTGTTTTTT
CDR3 protein: CASSPNGPANTGELFF

D gene: .
CDR3 length: 17
J gene: TRBJ2-5
V gene: TRBV11-1
clone size: .
CDR3 DNA: TGTGCCAGCAGCTCCCAGAATAGTGGGGGGGCCGGGGAGACCCAGTACTTC
CDR3 protein: CASSSQNSGGAGETQYF

D gene: .
CDR3 length: 12
J gene: TRBJ1-5
V gene: TRBV30
clone size: .
CDR3 DNA: TGTGCCTGGACCCTTCCAGGTCAGCCCCAGCATTTT
CDR3 protein: CAWTLPGQPQHF

D gene: .
CDR3 length: 12
J gene: TRBJ2-7
V gene: TRBV29-1
clone size: .
CDR3 DNA: TGCAGCGGGGGGGATCCGGCCTACGAGCAGTACTTC
CDR3 protein: CSGGDPAYEQYF

D gene: .
CDR3 length: 11
J gene: TRBJ1-1
V gene: TRBV30
clone size: .
CDR3 DNA: TGTGCCTGGGTTCTATTCGCTGAAGCTTTCTTT
CDR3 protein: CAWVLFAEAFF

D gene: TRBD2
CDR3 length: 16
J gene: TRBJ2-1
V gene: TRBV7-9
clone size: once
CDR3 DNA: TGTGCCAGCAGCTTAGAAGGGACGGGAGGGATCAATGAGCAGTTCTTC
CDR3 protein: CASSLEGTGGINEQFF

D gene: .
CDR3 length: 16
J gene: TRBJ2-1
V gene: TRBV9
clone size: once
CDR3 DNA: TGTGCCAGCAGCGTACTAGGCGTATCCTCCTACAATGAGCAGTTCTTC
CDR3 protein: CASSVLGVSSYNEQFF

D gene: TRBD2
CDR3 length: 15
J gene: TRBJ2-7
V gene: TRBV6-6
clone size: .
CDR3 DNA: TGTGCCAGCAGTTACACGGCGGGGGGTGCCTACGAGCAGTACTTC
CDR3 protein: CASSYTAGGAYEQYF

D gene: TRBD1
CDR3 length: 15
J gene: TRBJ1-2
V gene: TRBV5-5
clone size: .
CDR3 DNA: TGTGCCAGCAGCTTGGCGTTGGGCAGGGGGGATGGCTACACCTTC
CDR3 protein: CASSLALGRGDGYTF

D gene: TRBD1
CDR3 length: 15
J gene: TRBJ1-1
V gene: TRBV6-1
clone size: .
CDR3 DNA: TGTGCCAGCCGGCGACAGGGACAAAAGAACACTGAAGCTTTCTTT
CDR3 protein: CASRRQGQKNTEAFF

D gene: .
CDR3 length: 16
J gene: TRBJ2-1
V gene: TRBV5-6
clone size: few
CDR3 DNA: TGTGCCAGCAGCTTGGGGGCCTGGGGCCATGAGGATGAGCAGTTCTTC
CDR3 protein: CASSLGAWGHEDEQFF

D gene: TRBD1
CDR3 length: 18
J gene: TRBJ2-6
V gene: TRBV7-2
clone size: few
CDR3 DNA: TGTGCCAGCAGCTTAGCGTGGGACAGGCGCTCTGGGGCCAACGTCCTGACTTTC
CDR3 protein: CASSLAWDRRSGANVLTF

D gene: .
CDR3 length: 14
J gene: TRBJ2-7
V gene: TRBV6-6
clone size: .
CDR3 DNA: TGTGCCAGCACCTTTGACACCACTCTCTACGAGCAGTACTTC
CDR3 protein: CASTFDTTLYEQYF

D gene: .
CDR3 length: 12
J gene: TRBJ1-1
V gene: TRBV30
clone size: .
CDR3 DNA: TGTGCCTCACTCTTGGGGGGCACTGAAGCTTTCTTT
CDR3 protein: CASLLGGTEAFF

D gene: .
CDR3 length: 13
J gene: TRBJ2-7
V gene: TRBV28
clone size: few
CDR3 DNA: TGTGCCAGCAGTTCCGGGGGTTCCTACGAGCAGTACTTC
CDR3 protein: CASSSGGSYEQYF

D gene: .
CDR3 length: 14
J gene: TRBJ1-1
V gene: TRBV6-6
clone size: .
CDR3 DNA: TGTGCCAGCCAGGGGAGCAGGGGAGCCACTGAAGCTTTCTTT
CDR3 protein: CASQGSRGATEAFF

D gene: TRBD2
CDR3 length: 17
J gene: TRBJ2-3
V gene: TRBV7-8
clone size: once
CDR3 DNA: TGTGCCAGCAGCTTCCTAAGCGGGGGGGCCGGCACAGATACGCAGTATTTT
CDR3 protein: CASSFLSGGAGTDTQYF

D gene: .
CDR3 length: 14
J gene: TRBJ2-2
V gene: TRBV18
clone size: .
CDR3 DNA: TGTGCCAGCTCACGAACCGGGAATCCCGGGGAGCTGTTTTTT
CDR3 protein: CASSRTGNPGELFF

D gene: TRBD1
CDR3 length: 13
J gene: TRBJ2-7
V gene: TRBV5-6
clone size: few
CDR3 DNA: TGTGCCAGCGGCCGGGACAGGTTCAACGAGCAGTACTTC
CDR3 protein: CASGRDRFNEQYF

D gene: .
CDR3 length: 11
J gene: TRBJ1-1
V gene: TRBV29-1
clone size: few
CDR3 DNA: TGCAGCGCCCAGGATATCACTGAAGCTTTCTTT
CDR3 protein: CSAQDITEAFF

D gene: TRBD1
CDR3 length: 15
J gene: TRBJ2-1
V gene: TRBV19
clone size: few
CDR3 DNA: TGTGCCAGTAGTATTGGGCAGGGGGCCCACAATGAGCAGTTCTTC
CDR3 protein: CASSIGQGAHNEQFF

D gene: .
CDR3 length: 17
J gene: TRBJ2-2
V gene: TRBV7-2
clone size: once
CDR3 DNA: TGTGCCAGCGTACCTATTGGAGCCACCGATTACACCGGGGAGCTGTTTTTT
CDR3 protein: CASVPIGATDYTGELFF

D gene: .
CDR3 length: 15
J gene: TRBJ1-2
V gene: TRBV5-6
clone size: .
CDR3 DNA: TGTGCCAGCAGCTTGGTCACCCAGGGAGGTCCTGGCTACACCTTC
CDR3 protein: CASSLVTQGGPGYTF

D gene: .
CDR3 length: 12
J gene: TRBJ2-7
V gene: TRBV4-1
clone size: .
CDR3 DNA: TGCGCCAGCAGCCTTGGGCCCAACGAGCAGTACTTC
CDR3 protein: CASSLGPNEQYF

D gene: .
CDR3 length: 12
J gene: TRBJ2-1
V gene: TRBV27
clone size: .
CDR3 DNA: TGTGCCAGCAGTTTATCGGGGCGGGAGCAGTTCTTC
CDR3 protein: CASSLSGREQFF

D gene: .
CDR3 length: 13
J gene: TRBJ1-2
V gene: TRBV6-5
clone size: .
CDR3 DNA: TGTGCCAGCAGCTTCGGCCGGGGGGAAAGGAACACCTTC
CDR3 protein: CASSFGRGERNTF

D gene: TRBD1
CDR3 length: 13
J gene: TRBJ1-1
V gene: TRBV6-6
clone size: few
CDR3 DNA: TGTGCCAGCGTGGGACAGGGGAAGTCTGAAGCTTTCTTT
CDR3 protein: CASVGQGKSEAFF